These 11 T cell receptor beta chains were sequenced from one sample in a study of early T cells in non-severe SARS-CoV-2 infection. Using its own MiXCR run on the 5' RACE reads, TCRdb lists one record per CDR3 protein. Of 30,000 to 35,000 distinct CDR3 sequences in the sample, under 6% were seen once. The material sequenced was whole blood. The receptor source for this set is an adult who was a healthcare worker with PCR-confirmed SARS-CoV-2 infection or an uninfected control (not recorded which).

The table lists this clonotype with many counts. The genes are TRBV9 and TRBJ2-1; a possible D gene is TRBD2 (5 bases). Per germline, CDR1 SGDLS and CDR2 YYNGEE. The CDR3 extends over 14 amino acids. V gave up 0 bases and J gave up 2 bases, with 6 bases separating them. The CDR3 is CASSVAGTYNEQFF. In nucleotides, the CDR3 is TGTGCCAGCAGCGTAGCGGGAACCTACAATGAGCAGTTCTTC.

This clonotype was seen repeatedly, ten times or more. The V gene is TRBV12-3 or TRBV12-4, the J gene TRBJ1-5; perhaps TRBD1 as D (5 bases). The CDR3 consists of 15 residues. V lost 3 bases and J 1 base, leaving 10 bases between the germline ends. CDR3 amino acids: CASSLAGRSNQPQHF. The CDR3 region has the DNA TGTGCCAGCAGTTTGGCGGGGCGAAGCAATCAGCCCCAGCATTTT.

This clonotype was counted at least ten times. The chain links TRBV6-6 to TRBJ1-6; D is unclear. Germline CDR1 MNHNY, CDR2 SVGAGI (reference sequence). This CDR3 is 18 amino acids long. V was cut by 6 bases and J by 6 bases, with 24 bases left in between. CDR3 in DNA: TGTGCCAGCAGCCACCTTCAAAAGACCTACACCCGTAATTCACCCCTCCACTTT. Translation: CASSHLQKTYTRNSPLHF.

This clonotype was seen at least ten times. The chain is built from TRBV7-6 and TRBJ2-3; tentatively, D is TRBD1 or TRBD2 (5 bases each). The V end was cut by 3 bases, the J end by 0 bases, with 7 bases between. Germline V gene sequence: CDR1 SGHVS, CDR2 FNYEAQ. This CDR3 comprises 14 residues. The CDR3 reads CASSFGASTDTQYF. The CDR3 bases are TGTGCCAGCAGCTTCGGGGCAAGCACAGATACGCAGTATTTT.

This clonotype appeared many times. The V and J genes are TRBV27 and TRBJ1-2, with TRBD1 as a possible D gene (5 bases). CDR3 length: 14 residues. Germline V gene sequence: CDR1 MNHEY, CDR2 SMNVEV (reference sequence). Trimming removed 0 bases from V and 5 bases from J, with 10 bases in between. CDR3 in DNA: TGTGCCAGCAGTTTATCGAGCAGGGCGTATGGCTACACCTTC. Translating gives CASSLSSRAYGYTF.

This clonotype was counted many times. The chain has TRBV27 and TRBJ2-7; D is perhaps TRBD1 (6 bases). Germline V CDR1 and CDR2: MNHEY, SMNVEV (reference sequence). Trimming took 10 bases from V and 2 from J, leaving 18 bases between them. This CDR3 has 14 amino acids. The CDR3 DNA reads TGTGCCAACCTGGGACAAAAAACGCCCTACGAGCAGTACGTC. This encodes CANLGQKTPYEQYV.

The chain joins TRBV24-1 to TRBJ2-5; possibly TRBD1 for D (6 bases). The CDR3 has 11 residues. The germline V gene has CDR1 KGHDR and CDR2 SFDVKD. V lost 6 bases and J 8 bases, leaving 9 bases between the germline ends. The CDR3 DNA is TGTGCCACCAGTACGACAGGTACCCAGTACTTC. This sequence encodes CATSTTGTQYF.

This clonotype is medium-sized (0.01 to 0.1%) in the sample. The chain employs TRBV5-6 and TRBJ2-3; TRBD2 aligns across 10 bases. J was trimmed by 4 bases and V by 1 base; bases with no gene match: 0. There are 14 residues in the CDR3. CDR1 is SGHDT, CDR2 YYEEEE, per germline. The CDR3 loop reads CASSLLAGADTQYF. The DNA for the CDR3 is TGTGCCAGCAGCTTGCTAGCGGGAGCAGATACGCAGTATTTT.

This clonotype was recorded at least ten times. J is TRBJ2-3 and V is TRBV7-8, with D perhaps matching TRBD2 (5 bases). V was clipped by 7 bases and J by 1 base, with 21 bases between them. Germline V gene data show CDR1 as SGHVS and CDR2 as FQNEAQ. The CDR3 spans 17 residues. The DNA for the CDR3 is TGTGCCAGCACCCTCTCTCCCACCGGGATTGGCACAGATACGCAGTATTTT. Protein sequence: CASTLSPTGIGTDTQYF.

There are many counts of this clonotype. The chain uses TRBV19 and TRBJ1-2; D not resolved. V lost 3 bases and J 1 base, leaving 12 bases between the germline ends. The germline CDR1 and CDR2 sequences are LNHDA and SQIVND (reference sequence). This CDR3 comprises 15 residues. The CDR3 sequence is CASSMRRSVNYGYTF. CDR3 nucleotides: TGTGCCAGTAGTATGCGACGCAGTGTTAACTATGGCTACACCTTC. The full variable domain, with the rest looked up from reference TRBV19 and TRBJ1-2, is DGGITQSPKYLFRKEGQNVTLSCEQNLNHDAMYWYRQDPGQGLRLIYYSQIVNDFQKGDIAEGYSVSREKKESFPLTVTSAQKNPTAFYLCASSMRRSVNYGYTFGSGTRLTVV.

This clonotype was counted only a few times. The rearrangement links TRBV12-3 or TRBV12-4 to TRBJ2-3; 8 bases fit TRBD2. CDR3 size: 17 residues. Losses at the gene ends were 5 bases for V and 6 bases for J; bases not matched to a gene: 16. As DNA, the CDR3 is TGTGCCAGCAGTCCCTTGTTCATCTTAGCGGGGCCCGATACGCAGTATTTT. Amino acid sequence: CASSPLFILAGPDTQYF.